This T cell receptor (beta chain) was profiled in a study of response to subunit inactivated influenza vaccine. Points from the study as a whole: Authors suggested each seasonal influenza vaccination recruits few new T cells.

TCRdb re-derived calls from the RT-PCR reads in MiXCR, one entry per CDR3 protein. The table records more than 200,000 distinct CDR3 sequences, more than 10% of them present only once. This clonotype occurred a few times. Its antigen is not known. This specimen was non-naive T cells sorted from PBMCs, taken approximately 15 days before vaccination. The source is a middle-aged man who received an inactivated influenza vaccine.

CDR3 sequence: CATSRYGFETEAFF. For the CDR3, the DNA is TGTGCCACCAGCAGATACGGTTTTGAGACTGAAGCTTTCTTT. The rearrangement links TRBV15 to TRBJ1-1; D call uncertain. Between the trimmed V and J ends, which lost 2 bases and 5 bases, there was a span of 12 bases. CDR3 length: 14 amino acids. The germline gives CDR1 LNHNV, CDR2 YYDKDF (reference sequence).